This T cell receptor (beta chain) is from a study of OX40 agonist ivuxolimab in advanced cancers. TCRdb's copy holds only in-frame clones and misses some; the assay was immunoSEQ multiplex PCR. Among about 71,000 clones listed, around 80% were seen once. V was cut by 4 bases and J by 1 base, with 12 bases left in between. CDR1 is MDHEN and CDR2 is SYDVKM in the germline V gene. This CDR3 is built from 15 residues. Specimen: CD4+ or CD8+ T cells sorted from blood, collected in a trial of the OX40 agonist ivuxolimab. The clonotype was recovered from an adult with an advanced solid tumor such as melanoma, head and neck, liver or kidney cancer. The rearrangement links TRBV28 to TRBJ2-3; no clear D. The CDR3 DNA follows: TGTGCCAGCAGTTCACCAGCCACGGGCACAGATACGCAGTATTTT. Its protein product is CASSSPATGTDTQYF.